The clone carrying this T cell receptor (beta chain) showed up just a few times. Its target is not known. The sample comes from a study of T-cell reconstitution after alpha-beta-depleted transplantation in children. Unique molecular identifiers were used in preparing the TCRbeta library. One entry per CDR3 protein results from TCRdb running MiXCR on the PCR reads. The sample includes around 960,000 distinct CDR3 sequences, around 30% seen only once; the top ten take about 28%. The germline V gene encodes CDR1 MNHEY and CDR2 SVGAGI. The V end lost 4 bases, the J end lost 1 base, and 10 bases lay between the germline ends. The CDR3 runs 14 residues. Regarding the study as a whole: Reportedly, roughly two months post-transplant, alpha-beta T cells arose from several hundred expanded graft clones.

V and J are TRBV6-5 and TRBJ1-1; D might be TRBD1 (5 bases). This material consisted of PBMCs, mostly from graft donor cells, taken 360 days after TCRalphabeta/CD19-depleted stem cell transplant. The clonotype comes from a boy in the first two years of life who had a stem cell transplant for SCID, so the T cells may come from the graft donor. The CDR3 DNA sequence: TGTGCCAGCAGTTCAGGGAGTGGGAACACTGAAGCTTTCTTT. Translated: CASSSGSGNTEAFF.